Below are 19 T cell receptor beta chains sequenced from a single sample in a study of blood T cell repertoires in COVID-19. Here immunoSEQ multiplex PCR was the method, and the copy in TCRdb shows in-frame clones only, minus some. The sample includes around 40,000 clones, under 90% of them seen just once. Sequenced material: peripheral blood. The origin of the receptors is a man over 45 with active COVID-19.

V and J are TRBV2 and TRBJ2-3, with 12 bases identical to TRBD2. The CDR3 is 17 residues long. The V segment lost 0 bases and the J segment 6 bases; nucleotides outside the gene matches: 7. CDR1 and CDR2 from the germline V gene are SNHLY and FYNNEI. The CDR3 spells CASSEAVASGREDTQYF. The CDR3 DNA reads as TGTGCCAGCAGTGAAGCGGTTGCTAGCGGGAGGGAGGATACGCAGTATTTT. Complete variable domain (other parts from reference TRBV2 and TRBJ2-3): EPEVTQTPSHQVTQMGQEVILRCVPISNHLYFYWYRQILGQKVEFLVSFYNNEISEKSEIFDDQFSVERPDGSNFTLKIRSTKLEDSAMYFCASSEAVASGREDTQYFGPGTRLTVL.

The chain has TRBV27 and TRBJ1-5, with D perhaps matching TRBD1 (5 bases). Trimming left V 1 base short and J 2 bases short, with 9 bases between. Per germline, CDR1 MNHEY and CDR2 SMNVEV (reference sequence). This CDR3 has 15 amino acids. The CDR3 loop reads CASSLLWGGNQPQHF. The CDR3, as DNA: TGTGCCAGCAGTTTATTGTGGGGGGGCAATCAGCCCCAGCATTTT.

V and J are TRBV18 and TRBJ2-6; 12 bases fit TRBD1. The germline gives CDR1 KGHSH, CDR2 LQKENI. V lost 4 bases and J lost 0; bases outside the gene matches: 4. The CDR3 loop spans 18 amino acids. The CDR3 DNA reads TGTGCCAGCTCACTCGGGACAGGGGGCTCCTCTGGGGCCAACGTCCTGACTTTC. This translates into CASSLGTGGSSGANVLTF.

The chain employs TRBV14 and TRBJ1-6; no definite D call. The germline CDR1 and CDR2 sequences are SGHDN and FVKESK. The CDR3 spans 16 residues. V shed 3 bases and J shed 3 bases, with 12 bases lying between them. DNA of the CDR3: TGTGCCAGCAGCCACCAGAATACCCTCTATAATTCACCCCTCCACTTT. Its protein product is CASSHQNTLYNSPLHF.

The V call is TRBV20-1, the J call TRBJ2-2; 9 bases agree with TRBD2. With 3 bases clipped from V and 7 bases from J, the junction kept 9 bases outside the gene matches. The CDR3 runs 15 residues. The germline V gene encodes CDR1 DFQATT and CDR2 SNEGSKA (reference sequence). The CDR3 spells CSASTRLREGGELFF. CDR3 in DNA: TGCAGTGCTAGTACCCGGTTGCGGGAGGGCGGGGAGCTGTTTTTT.

This clone showed up just once. The chain links TRBV27 to TRBJ2-5; D call uncertain. V dropped 3 bases and J dropped 5 bases, with 10 bases sitting between them. This CDR3 is 13 amino acids long. CDR1 is MNHEY, CDR2 SMNVEV, per germline (reference sequence). Here the CDR3 DNA reads TGTGCCAGCAGTTTCGGCCTCGGGGAGACCCAGTACTTC. It codes for CASSFGLGETQYF.

The chain is built from TRBV9 and TRBJ1-4; a possible D gene is TRBD1 (6 bases). The V end lost 3 bases, the J end lost 5 bases, and 14 bases lay between the germline ends. From germline, CDR1 is SGDLS and CDR2 YYNGEE. The CDR3 is 15 residues long. This CDR3 is CASSAHQGSNEKLFF. CDR3 bases: TGTGCCAGCAGCGCTCATCAGGGGTCCAATGAAAAACTGTTTTTT.

The gene calls are TRBV11-2 and TRBJ2-7; 7 positions match TRBD1. The CDR3 extends over 16 amino acids. The ends lost 8 bases at V and 0 bases at J; junction bases unmatched: 13. CDR1 is SGHAT and CDR2 is FQNNGV in the germline V gene. CDR3 DNA sequence: TGTGCCAGCGCTAAGATAGGGGGCTGGTCCTCCTACGAGCAGTACTTC. This gives the protein CASAKIGGWSSYEQYF.

The CDR3 spells CASGLGLYEQYF. For the CDR3, the DNA is TGTGCTAGTGGTTTGGGGCTTTACGAGCAGTACTTC. The V and J genes are TRBV12-5 and TRBJ2-7; no reliable D call. This CDR3 spans 12 amino acids. In germline, CDR1 is LGHNT, CDR2 FRNRAP. V lost 1 base to trimming and J lost 4 bases, with 5 bases between them.

This clone is a singleton in its sample. The rearrangement links TRBV6-2 or TRBV6-3 to TRBJ2-2, with D possibly TRBD1 on 5 matching bases. The V gene lost 2 bases and the J gene lost 3 bases, with 16 bases spanning the gap. Germline lookup yields CDR1 MNHEY and CDR2 SVGEGT. The CDR3 loop spans 17 amino acids. The chain's CDR3 is CASSYPSLRADTGELFF. CDR3 nucleotide sequence: TGTGCCAGCAGTTACCCCTCCCTCAGGGCGGACACCGGGGAGCTGTTTTTT.

V is TRBV27 and J is TRBJ1-1, with D tentatively TRBD1 (6 bases). The germline V gene has CDR1 MNHEY and CDR2 SMNVEV (reference sequence). V gave up 7 bases and J gave up 0 bases, with 9 bases separating them. The CDR3 covers 13 residues. CDR3 nucleotides: TGTGCCAGCAAGGACAGCATGAACACTGAAGCTTTCTTT. It is translated as CASKDSMNTEAFF.

Notes on this clone: Mismatch with germline at one junction end may stem from a read error. This chain links TRBV9 with TRBJ2-3, with a weak D call TRBD2 (5 bases). The CDR3 sequence is 16 residues long. Per germline, CDR1 SGDLS and CDR2 YYNGEE. The CDR3 loop is CASGVEGAPPTDTQYF. DNA of the CDR3: TGTGCCAGCGGCGTCGAGGGAGCCCCTCCCACAGATACGCAGTATTTT.

The gene calls are TRBV12-5 and TRBJ1-1, with D unclear. The CDR3 consists of 13 residues. Germline CDR1 reads LGHNT; CDR2 reads FRNRAP. V gave up 2 bases and J gave up 0 bases, with 4 bases separating them. The CDR3 region has the DNA TGTGCTAGTGGTTTGCAGGTGAACACTGAAGCTTTCTTT. As protein: CASGLQVNTEAFF.

In the case of this clone: At the DNA level, this CDR3 is encoded by other sequences in the same sample as well. The chain links TRBV11-2 to TRBJ2-3; perhaps TRBD1 as D (6 bases). Trimming took 5 bases from V and 3 from J, leaving 9 bases between them. From germline, CDR1 is SGHAT and CDR2 FQNNGV. This CDR3 has 13 amino acids. The CDR3 DNA is TGTGCCAGCAGCCTCGGACAGACAGATACGCAGTATTTT. The encoded protein is CASSLGQTDTQYF.

The genes are TRBV6-4 and TRBJ2-2; D not certain. The CDR3 extends over 14 amino acids. Trimming shortened V by 0 bases and J by 6 bases, and 8 bases separated the two germline ends. Germline lookup yields CDR1 MRHNA and CDR2 SNTAGT. The CDR3 DNA follows: TGTGCCAGCAGTGACTCGACCCGGGCCGGGGAGCTGTTTTTT. It is translated as CASSDSTRAGELFF.

This chain links TRBV11-3 with TRBJ2-7; the match to TRBD2 covers 8 bases. V dropped 6 bases and J dropped 5; count of bases not matched to a gene: 15. CDR1 and CDR2 (germline): SGHNT, YENEEA. The CDR3 has 16 residues. CDR3 protein: CASSRPPAGVWHEQYF. CDR3 sequence (DNA): TGTGCCAGCAGTCGACCCCCAGCGGGAGTGTGGCACGAGCAGTACTTC.

The rearrangement uses TRBV5-1 and TRBJ2-1, with no clear D. Per the germline V gene, CDR1 is SGHRS and CDR2 is YFSETQ. The CDR3 sequence is 15 residues long. Trimming took 4 bases from V and 9 from J, leaving 20 bases between them. CDR3 DNA: TGCGCCAGCAGCACGGCCCTACCCGCGGTGGGTGAGCAGTTCTTC. It specifies CASSTALPAVGEQFF.

The chain links TRBV5-4 to TRBJ2-1; TRBD2 might be the D (6 bases). The CDR3 contains 17 residues. The V end lost 4 bases, the J end lost 0 bases, and 17 bases lay between the germline ends. In germline, CDR1 is SGHNT, CDR2 YYREEE (reference sequence). CDR3 sequence (DNA): TGTGCCAGCAGCCGGGCCGGCGGGATGCCCTCCTACAATGAGCAGTTCTTC. This translates into CASSRAGGMPSYNEQFF. Complete variable domain (other parts from reference TRBV5-4 and TRBJ2-1): ETGVTQSPTHLIKTRGQQVTLRCSSQSGHNTVSWYQQALGQGPQFIFQYYREEENGRGNFPPRFSGLQFPNYSSELNVNALELDDSALYLCASSRAGGMPSYNEQFFGPGTRLTVL.

This chain connects TRBV5-4 to TRBJ2-1; unclear D gene. Trimming took 0 bases from V and 7 from J, leaving 8 bases between them. The CDR3 has 13 residues. Germline V gene data show CDR1 as SGHNT and CDR2 as YYREEE (reference sequence). In DNA form, the CDR3 reads TGTGCCAGCAGCTTGGGCCAGTGGAATGAGCAGTTCTTC. This encodes CASSLGQWNEQFF.